What follows describes a single T cell receptor beta chain. The target antigen is unknown. PCR involved 60 Vbeta and 13 Jbeta primers. Generated by immunoSEQ multiplex PCR, the TCRdb table keeps only in-frame clones and is missing some. The sample includes approximately 150,000 clones, about four fifths seen only once; the top ten take about 2.2%. These data are taken from a study of cytomegalovirus exposure and HLA in healthy donors. Across the study: Early released data had tens of millions of unique TCRs, all coming from HLA-typed donors. Study-wide points: Among CMV-associated TCR beta chains, most appeared HLA-restricted in a later analysis. Altogether, 150 or so TCR beta chains were recorded as cytomegalovirus-associated. In a later analysis, TCR beta V- and J-gene trimming showed a link to a missense DCLRE1C variant.

This receptor was obtained from a woman under 30 in good health and CMV-seropositive. The sequenced sample consisted of PBMCs.

The CDR3 sequence is CSVHREGGTEAFF. CDR3 DNA: TGCAGCGTGCACAGGGAAGGAGGCACTGAAGCTTTCTTT. This chain uses TRBV29-1 with TRBJ1-1; TRBD1 might be the D (6 bases). The germline V and J ends were trimmed by 6 bases and 4 bases, with 15 bases remaining between them. Germline-derived CDR1 and CDR2 are SQVTM and ANQGSEA. The CDR3 spans 13 residues.